These 5 T cell receptor beta chains were all obtained from the same sample, sequenced in a study of PD-1 blockade in classical Hodgkin lymphoma. Time point defined: cycle 4 day 1 (C4D1), after more than five weeks of nivolumab. There was relapse after autologous stem cell transplantation in every patient, and there was variation in brentuximab vedotin exposure. Repertoires were generated with immunoSEQ multiplex PCR, while TCRdb's copy carries only in-frame clones and drops some. This table has 15,000 to 20,000 clones, 65% to 85% appearing once. Sequenced here: peripheral blood mononuclear cells (PBMCs), sampled before the fourth cycle of nivolumab. The receptors here all came from a human donor with classical Hodgkin lymphoma.

The chain has TRBV19 and TRBJ2-7; no firm D call. This CDR3 is built from 11 residues. V lost 6 bases to trimming and J lost 3 bases, with 6 bases between them. Germline lookup yields CDR1 LNHDA and CDR2 SQIVND (reference sequence). CDR3 DNA sequence: TGTGCCAGTAGAGGGATCTACGAGCAGTACTTC. Its translation: CASRGIYEQYF.

The chain couples TRBV5-1 to TRBJ2-7; maybe TRBD1 (6 bases). CDR3 length: 15 residues. Trimming cost V 0 bases and J 6 bases, with 16 bases left between them. The germline V gene has CDR1 SGHRS and CDR2 YFSETQ. The CDR3 bases are TGCGCCAGCAGCTTGGATTTTCAGGGGAGATTCGAGCAGTACTTC. Protein product: CASSLDFQGRFEQYF.

This clone was detected a few times. The chain links TRBV19 to TRBJ1-1; D not resolved. V lost 10 bases and J 3 bases, leaving 12 bases between the germline ends. The germline CDR1 and CDR2 sequences are LNHDA and SQIVND (reference sequence). CDR3 length: 12 amino acids. For the CDR3, the DNA is TGTGCCACAGCTTATAGGGACACTGAAGCTTTCTTT. As protein: CATAYRDTEAFF.

The chain joins TRBV19 to TRBJ1-2, with D unclear. Trimming pared 4 bases from V and 5 bases from J, leaving 20 bases between. The CDR3 covers 16 residues. Germline values: CDR1 LNHDA, CDR2 SQIVND (reference sequence). CDR3 sequence: CASSKMDPVRQYGYTF. The CDR3 bases are TGTGCCAGTAGTAAGATGGACCCGGTCCGGCAGTATGGCTACACCTTC.

This chain links TRBV7-9 with TRBJ2-7; D might be TRBD2 (6 bases). Trimming removed 5 bases at V and 4 bases at J, with 18 bases between. From germline, CDR1 is SEHNR and CDR2 FQNEAQ (reference sequence). This CDR3 contains 15 residues. CDR3 DNA sequence: TGTGCCAGCAGCCCCCTTCCTAGCGACCCGTACGAGCAGTACTTC. As protein: CASSPLPSDPYEQYF.